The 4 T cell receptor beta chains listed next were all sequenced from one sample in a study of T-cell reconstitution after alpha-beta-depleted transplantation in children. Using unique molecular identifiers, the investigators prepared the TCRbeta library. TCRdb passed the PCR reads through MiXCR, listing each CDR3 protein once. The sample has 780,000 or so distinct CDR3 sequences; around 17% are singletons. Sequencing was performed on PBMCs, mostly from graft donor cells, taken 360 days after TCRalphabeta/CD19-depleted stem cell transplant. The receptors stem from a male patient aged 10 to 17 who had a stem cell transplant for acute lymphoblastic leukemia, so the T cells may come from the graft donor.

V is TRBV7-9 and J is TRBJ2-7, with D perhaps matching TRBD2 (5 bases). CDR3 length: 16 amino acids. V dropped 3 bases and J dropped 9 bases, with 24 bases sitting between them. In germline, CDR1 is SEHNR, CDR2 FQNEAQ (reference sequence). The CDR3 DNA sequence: TGTGCCAGCAGCTTGCTAAGACTAAATATTCCTCCCGGGCAGTACTTC. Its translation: CASSLLRLNIPPGQYF. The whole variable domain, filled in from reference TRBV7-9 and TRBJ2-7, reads DTGVSQNPRHKITKRGQNVTFRCDPISEHNRLYWYRQTLGQGPEFLTYFQNEAQLEKSRLLSDRFSAERPKGSFSTLEIQRTEQGDSAMYLCASSLLRLNIPPGQYFGPGTRLTVT.

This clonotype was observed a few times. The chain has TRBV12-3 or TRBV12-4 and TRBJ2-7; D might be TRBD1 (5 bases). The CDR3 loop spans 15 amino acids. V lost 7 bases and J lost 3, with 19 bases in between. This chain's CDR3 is CASNPTRTSYYEQYF. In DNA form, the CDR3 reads TGTGCCAGCAACCCAACCCGGACAAGTTACTACGAGCAGTACTTC.

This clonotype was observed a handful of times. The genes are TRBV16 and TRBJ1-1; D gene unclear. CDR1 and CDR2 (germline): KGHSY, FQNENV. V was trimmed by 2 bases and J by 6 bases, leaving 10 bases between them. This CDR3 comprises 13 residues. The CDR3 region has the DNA TGTGCCAGCAGCCAAGGGGAGGGCCCTGAAGCTTTCTTT. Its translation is CASSQGEGPEAFF. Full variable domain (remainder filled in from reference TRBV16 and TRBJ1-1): GEEVAQTPKHLVRGEGQKAKLYCAPIKGHSYVFWYQQVLKNEFKFLISFQNENVFDETGMPKERFSAKCLPNSPCSLEIQATKLEDSAVYFCASSQGEGPEAFFGQGTRLTVV.

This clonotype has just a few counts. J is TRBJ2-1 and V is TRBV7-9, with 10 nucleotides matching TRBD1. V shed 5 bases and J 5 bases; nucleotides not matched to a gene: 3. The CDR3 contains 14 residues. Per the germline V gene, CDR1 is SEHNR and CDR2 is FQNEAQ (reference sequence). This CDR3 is CASSMGQGNNEQFF. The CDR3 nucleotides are TGTGCCAGCAGCATGGGACAGGGGAACAATGAGCAGTTCTTC.